The clone carrying this TCR beta chain was counted between two and nine times. What it binds is not known. Germline V gives CDR1 SQVTM, CDR2 ANQGSEA. V was clipped by 6 bases and J by 10 bases; unmatched bases: 5. The CDR3 totals 11 residues. This sample is part of a study of cytomegalovirus exposure and HLA in healthy donors. Study observations and caveats: Later analysis identified a missense DCLRE1C variant that was linked to TCR beta V- and J-gene trimming. Productive rates of about 90% or about 30% were seen for most TCR beta V segments in an earlier analysis.

13 Jbeta primers and 60 Vbeta primers were used for the PCR. Original handling: Per a later analysis, the number of unique TCR beta chains was about 80 million, of which 8.5 million to 11 million were shared. Here immunoSEQ multiplex PCR was the method, and the copy in TCRdb shows in-frame clones only, minus some. The V and J calls and clone size were taken over from that table, and D and trimming were inferred from the DNA. Of 150,000 to 200,000 clones listed, roughly 77% were seen once; the top ten hold about 1.9%. This sequence was found in a woman younger than 45 in good health and CMV-seronegative. The J gene is TRBJ1-1, the V gene TRBV29-1; 10 nucleotides agree with TRBD1. What was sequenced was PBMCs. The CDR3 DNA reads TGCAGCGTGGGGACAGGGGTTGGAGCTTTCTTT. It translates to CSVGTGVGAFF. Full variable domain (remainder filled in from reference TRBV29-1 and TRBJ1-1): SAVISQKPSRDICQRGTSLTIQCQVDSQVTMMFWYRQQPGQSLTLIATANQGSEATYESGFVIDKFPISRPNLTFSTLTVSNMSPEDSSIYLCSVGTGVGAFFGQGTRLTVV.